This T cell receptor (beta chain) derives from a study of CDR3 diversity in severe acne. TCRdb reanalysed the PCR reads using MiXCR and keeps one entry per CDR3 protein. The table records 84,000 or so distinct CDR3 sequences, about half of them present only once. Trimming took 0 bases from V and 3 from J; bases not matched to a gene: 3. The germline V gene has CDR1 MGHRA and CDR2 YSYEKL. The CDR3 is 16 amino acids. The receptor's source is a male donor in good health, serving as a control. What was sequenced was blood. This chain joins TRBV4-1 and TRBJ2-3; 10 bases align to TRBD1. The CDR3 here is CASSQEGQGVTDTQYF. CDR3 DNA: TGCGCCAGCAGCCAAGAAGGACAGGGGGTGACAGATACGCAGTATTTT.